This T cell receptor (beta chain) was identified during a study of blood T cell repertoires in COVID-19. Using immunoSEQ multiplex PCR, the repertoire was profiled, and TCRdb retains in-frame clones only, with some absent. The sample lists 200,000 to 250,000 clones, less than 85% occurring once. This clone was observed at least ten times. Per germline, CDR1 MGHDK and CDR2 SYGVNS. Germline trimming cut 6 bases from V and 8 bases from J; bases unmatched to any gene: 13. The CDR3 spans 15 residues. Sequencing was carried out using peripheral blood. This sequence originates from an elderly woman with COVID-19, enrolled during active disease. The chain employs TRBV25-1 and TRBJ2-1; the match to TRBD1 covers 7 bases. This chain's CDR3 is CASSDYGQEIDEQFF. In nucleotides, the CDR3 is TGTGCCAGCAGCGACTATGGACAGGAGATAGATGAGCAGTTCTTC.